The 27 T cell receptor beta chains listed next were all sequenced from one sample in a study of glioma-infiltrating T cells after dendritic cell vaccination. Sample time point: after dendritic cell vaccination, including at tumor progression/relapse. Generated by immunoSEQ multiplex PCR, the TCRdb table keeps only in-frame clones and is missing some. Here the sample spans roughly 56,000 clones, more than 75% being singletons. Source: blood, taken after dendritic cell vaccination. These receptors were collected from a human donor with glioblastoma.

This chain joins TRBV30 and TRBJ2-1; D is possibly TRBD1 (6 bases). V lost 3 bases and J lost 0, with 24 bases in between. From germline, CDR1 is GTSNPN and CDR2 SVGIG (reference sequence). The CDR3 totals 19 residues. This CDR3 is CAWSLSKGEGASSYNEQFF. For the CDR3, the DNA is TGTGCCTGGAGCCTCTCAAAGGGGGAAGGGGCCAGCTCCTACAATGAGCAGTTCTTC.

The J gene is TRBJ2-5, the V gene TRBV7-3, with 11 bases matching TRBD1. CDR1 and CDR2 from the germline V gene are SGHTA and FQGTGA. This CDR3 region has 17 residues. Unmatched junction bases numbered 12, after V lost 5 bases and J lost 4 bases. CDR3 amino acids: CASSLYGGTGGRETQYF. The CDR3 nucleotides read TGTGCCAGCAGCCTCTATGGAGGGACAGGGGGTCGAGAGACCCAGTACTTC.

The chain has TRBV6-6 and TRBJ1-3, with 12 bases matching TRBD1. Germline CDR1 reads MNHNY; CDR2 reads SVGAGI (reference sequence). V shed 5 bases and J 6 bases; nucleotides not matched to a gene: 5. The CDR3 is made up of 15 amino acids. CDR3 protein: CASSAGTGGVNTIYF. The CDR3 nucleotides read TGTGCCAGCAGTGCCGGGACAGGGGGCGTAAACACCATATATTTT.

The chain links TRBV4-3 to TRBJ2-3, with 7 nucleotides matching TRBD2. The CDR3 length is 14 residues. V dropped 6 bases and J dropped 5; count of bases not matched to a gene: 8. Looked up from germline, CDR1 is LGHNA and CDR2 is YSLEER. The CDR3 region is CASSPGLRRDTQYF. CDR3 DNA: TGCGCCAGCAGTCCGGGACTACGAAGAGATACGCAGTATTTT.

The rearrangement uses TRBV18 and TRBJ2-1; 9 nucleotides match TRBD1. This CDR3 is 14 amino acids long. Germline V gives CDR1 KGHSH, CDR2 LQKENI. Trimming cost V 5 bases and J 6 bases; bases outside gene matches: 5. The CDR3 DNA sequence: TGTGCCAGCTCAGCTACGACAGGGGGCAATGAGCAGTTCTTC. This gives the protein CASSATTGGNEQFF.

The chain combines TRBV4-1 with TRBJ2-7, with 9 bases matching TRBD1. CDR3 length: 16 residues. Germline V gene sequence: CDR1 MGHRA, CDR2 YSYEKL. The J segment lost 9 bases and the V segment lost 3 bases, leaving 15 bases of the junction unmatched. CDR3 nucleotide sequence: TGCGCCAGCAGCCAGCTAACCGGGACAGGGACCGTCAGGCAGTACTTC. It yields the protein CASSQLTGTGTVRQYF.

V gene TRBV7-2 combines with J gene TRBJ2-1, with 9 bases aligning to TRBD1. Germline CDR1 and CDR2: SGHTA and FQGNSA. J gave up 4 bases and V 5 bases, and 9 bases lay outside the gene matches. The CDR3 has 16 residues. This CDR3 reads CASSLPGQGRYNEQFF. The CDR3 nucleotides are TGTGCCAGCAGCCTACCCGGACAGGGGCGGTACAATGAGCAGTTCTTC.

The chain is built from TRBV6-1 and TRBJ2-7; 7 bases are a match to TRBD2. The germline gives CDR1 MNHNS, CDR2 SASEGT. The CDR3 sequence is 12 residues long. With V trimmed by 7 bases and J by 4 bases, 4 bases remained unmatched. CDR3 in DNA: TGTGCCAGCAACGAGCGGGGATACGAGCAGTACTTC. It translates to CASNERGYEQYF.

This rearrangement joins TRBV2 to TRBJ2-2; TRBD1 aligns across 8 bases. The CDR3 is 16 residues long. After removal of 6 bases from V and 6 bases from J, the junction contained 12 bases not matched to a gene. From germline, CDR1 is SNHLY and CDR2 FYNNEI. The CDR3 is CASRIEGQVIPGELFF. The CDR3 DNA sequence: TGTGCCAGCAGGATAGAGGGACAGGTGATTCCCGGGGAGCTGTTTTTT.

The chain couples TRBV9 to TRBJ2-5; 11 bases line up with TRBD2. J lost 4 bases, V lost 0 bases, and 2 bases had no gene match. CDR1 is SGDLS, CDR2 YYNGEE, per germline. The length of the CDR3 is 15 residues. The CDR3 bases are TGTGCCAGCAGCGTAGGTCTAGCGGGGGGAGAGACCCAGTACTTC. Translating it yields CASSVGLAGGETQYF.

The V and J genes are TRBV6-6 and TRBJ1-2; the match to TRBD1 covers 10 bases. Per the germline V gene, CDR1 is MNHNY and CDR2 is SVGAGI (reference sequence). The CDR3 is 15 residues long. Losses at the gene ends were 5 bases for V and 7 bases for J; bases not matched to a gene: 10. The CDR3, as DNA: TGTGCCAGCAGTCCGACAGGGGGCGCGGGTACTGGCTACACCTTC. It is translated as CASSPTGGAGTGYTF.

Turning to this clone: The junction and the germline gene differ at one end; a read error may be behind it. Other DNA sequences of this sample code for an identical CDR3. The V and J genes are TRBV6-1 and TRBJ2-3, with D tentatively TRBD2 (7 bases). The CDR3 is made up of 18 amino acids. Germline CDR1 reads MNHNS; CDR2 reads SASEGT. For the CDR3, the DNA is TGTGCCAGCAGTGAAGGGTACAACCGGGGGGCCCTCCCAGATACACAGTATTTT. It translates to CASSEGYNRGALPDTQYF.

This chain links TRBV13 with TRBJ2-3, with 9 bases fitting TRBD1. The CDR3 runs to 15 residues. J gave up 5 bases and V 6 bases, and 9 bases lay outside the gene matches. CDR1 and CDR2 from the germline V gene are PRHDT and FYEKMQ (reference sequence). In DNA, the CDR3 is TGTGCCAGCAGATTATCTGGACAGGGGAAAGATACGCAGTATTTT. Amino acid sequence: CASRLSGQGKDTQYF. The full variable domain, in which reference TRBV13 and TRBJ2-3 provide the parts outside the CDR3, is AAGVIQSPRHLIKEKRETATLKCYPIPRHDTVYWYQQGPGQDPQFLISFYEKMQSDKGSIPDRFSAQQFSDYHSELNMSSLELGDSALYFCASRLSGQGKDTQYFGPGTRLTVL.

In this sample, this clone turned up a few times. At one boundary the junction diverges from the germline segment, which might be a read error. The identical CDR3 is also encoded by other nucleotide sequences in the sample. As DNA, the CDR3 is TGCGCCAGCAGCCCAGCGGGGGGGCACACCGGGGAGCTGTTTTTT. This sequence encodes CASSPAGGHTGELFF. J is TRBJ2-2 and V is TRBV5-4; 10 bases match TRBD2. The CDR3 spans 15 residues. Per the germline V gene, CDR1 is SGHNT and CDR2 is YYREEE (reference sequence).

The rearrangement links TRBV30 to TRBJ1-6; 8 bases line up with TRBD1. Germline lookup yields CDR1 GTSNPN and CDR2 SVGIG (reference sequence). The CDR3 spans 15 residues. Trimming took 0 bases from V and 8 from J; bases not matched to a gene: 6. This chain's CDR3 is CAWSVAQGAYSPLHF. The CDR3 nucleotides are TGTGCCTGGAGTGTAGCTCAGGGGGCTTATTCACCCCTCCACTTT. Full variable domain (missing parts from reference TRBV30 and TRBJ1-6): SQTIHQWPATLVQPVGSPLSLECTVEGTSNPNLYWYRQAAGRGLQLLFYSVGIGQISSEVPQNLSASRPQDRQFILSSKKLLLSDSGFYLCAWSVAQGAYSPLHFGNGTRLTVT.

The genes are TRBV18 and TRBJ2-7; TRBD1 might be the D (6 bases). V lost 5 bases and J lost 12, with 17 bases in between. Germline CDR1 is KGHSH and CDR2 is LQKENI. This CDR3 region has 12 residues. The CDR3 loop reads CASSTTGQFSYF. CDR3 sequence (DNA): TGTGCCAGCTCAACGACCGGACAGTTCTCGTACTTC.

The gene calls are TRBV7-2 and TRBJ2-7; TRBD2 agrees at 8 bases. Unmatched junction bases numbered 5, after V lost 0 bases and J lost 4 bases. Per the germline V gene, CDR1 is SGHTA and CDR2 is FQGNSA. The CDR3 runs 15 residues. The CDR3 region is CASSLASGDPYEQYF. Written as DNA, the CDR3 is TGTGCCAGCAGCTTAGCTAGCGGGGACCCTTACGAGCAGTACTTC.

The gene calls are TRBV4-3 and TRBJ2-7; D is ambiguous. CDR3 size: 15 residues. V lost 0 bases to trimming and J lost 5 bases, with 14 bases between them. Germline V CDR1 and CDR2: LGHNA, YSLEER. This chain's CDR3 is CASSQDRRQSNEQYF. Written as DNA, the CDR3 is TGCGCCAGCAGCCAAGATCGTCGCCAGTCCAACGAGCAGTACTTC.

V usage is TRBV9 and J usage is TRBJ1-5, with a tentative D call TRBD1 (5 bases). From germline, CDR1 is SGDLS and CDR2 YYNGEE. The CDR3 extends over 15 amino acids. Trimming pared 1 base from V and 1 base from J, leaving 9 bases between. Written as DNA, the CDR3 is TGTGCCAGCAGCGTATCAGGGTCGAGCAATCAGCCCCAGCATTTT. It translates to CASSVSGSSNQPQHF.

The rearrangement uses TRBV9 and TRBJ2-5, with 11 bases matching TRBD2. The end of the DNA is better explained by TRBJ2-7, so the J call may be wrong. Per the germline V gene, CDR1 is SGDLS and CDR2 is YYNGEE. This CDR3 region has 15 residues. This CDR3 is CASSLGTSGAYEQYF. The CDR3 DNA is TGTGCCAGCAGCCTCGGGACTAGCGGCGCCTACGAGCAGTACTTC.

This clone occurred once. This chain connects TRBV5-1 to TRBJ2-3; D not certain. The CDR3 sequence is 14 residues long. The V and J ends lost 1 base and 0 bases respectively, with 6 bases between them. Germline values: CDR1 SGHRS, CDR2 YFSETQ. The CDR3 DNA reads TGCGCCAGCAGCTTGCGTCAGAGCACAGATACGCAGTATTTT. Its translation: CASSLRQSTDTQYF.

The chain uses TRBV25-1 and TRBJ1-2, with D perhaps TRBD1 (5 bases). CDR1 is MGHDK and CDR2 is SYGVNS in the germline V gene. V was pared by 4 bases and J by 2 bases, with 8 bases between. CDR3 size: 13 residues. In DNA form, the CDR3 reads TGTGCCAGCAGTGTGACAGCGAACTATGGCTACACCTTC. It is translated as CASSVTANYGYTF.

The V gene is TRBV28, the J gene TRBJ2-2; D is ambiguous. Germline CDR1 reads MDHEN; CDR2 reads SYDVKM. The V end lost 10 bases, the J end lost 5 bases, and 8 bases lay between the germline ends. This CDR3 comprises 11 residues. This chain's CDR3 is CATYRTGELFF. In DNA, the CDR3 is TGTGCCACCTATCGGACCGGGGAGCTGTTTTTT.

The chain combines TRBV7-9 with TRBJ2-2; no clear D. The CDR3 is made up of 15 amino acids. Trimming cost V 3 bases and J 0 bases, with 8 bases left between them. The germline CDR1 and CDR2 sequences are SEHNR and FQNEAQ (reference sequence). CDR3 in DNA: TGTGCCAGCAGCTTTGACACCGCGAACACCGGGGAGCTGTTTTTT. Protein: CASSFDTANTGELFF. Supplemented by reference TRBV7-9 and TRBJ2-2, the full variable domain reads DTGVSQNPRHKITKRGQNVTFRCDPISEHNRLYWYRQTLGQGPEFLTYFQNEAQLEKSRLLSDRFSAERPKGSFSTLEIQRTEQGDSAMYLCASSFDTANTGELFFGEGSRLTVL.

The chain is built from TRBV14 and TRBJ2-5, with D possibly being TRBD1 (6 bases). V was cut by 1 base and J by 7 bases, with 16 bases left in between. CDR3 length equals 15 residues. Germline V gene data show CDR1 as SGHDN and CDR2 as FVKESK. The CDR3 sequence: CASSQGTARRRTQYF. CDR3 DNA: TGTGCCAGCAGCCAAGGGACAGCCCGGAGGAGGACCCAGTACTTC.

The rearrangement links TRBV7-4 to TRBJ1-5; 8 bases map to TRBD1. V lost 1 base, J lost 2 bases, and 10 bases stayed unmatched. Germline values: CDR1 SGHVT, CDR2 SQSDAQ. This CDR3 region has 18 residues. In DNA form, the CDR3 reads TGTGCCAGCAGCTTAGTGCCAACAGGGGGTTACGGCAATCAGCCCCAGCATTTT. Translation gives CASSLVPTGGYGNQPQHF.

V and J are TRBV6-1 and TRBJ2-7, with 7 bases fitting TRBD1. The junction had 3 bases not matched to a gene; V was cut back by 6 bases and J by 4 bases. CDR1 and CDR2 from the germline V gene are MNHNS and SASEGT. The CDR3 is made up of 12 amino acids. The CDR3 protein is CASSPTGYEQYF. The CDR3 DNA reads TGTGCCAGCAGCCCGACAGGGTACGAGCAGTACTTC.